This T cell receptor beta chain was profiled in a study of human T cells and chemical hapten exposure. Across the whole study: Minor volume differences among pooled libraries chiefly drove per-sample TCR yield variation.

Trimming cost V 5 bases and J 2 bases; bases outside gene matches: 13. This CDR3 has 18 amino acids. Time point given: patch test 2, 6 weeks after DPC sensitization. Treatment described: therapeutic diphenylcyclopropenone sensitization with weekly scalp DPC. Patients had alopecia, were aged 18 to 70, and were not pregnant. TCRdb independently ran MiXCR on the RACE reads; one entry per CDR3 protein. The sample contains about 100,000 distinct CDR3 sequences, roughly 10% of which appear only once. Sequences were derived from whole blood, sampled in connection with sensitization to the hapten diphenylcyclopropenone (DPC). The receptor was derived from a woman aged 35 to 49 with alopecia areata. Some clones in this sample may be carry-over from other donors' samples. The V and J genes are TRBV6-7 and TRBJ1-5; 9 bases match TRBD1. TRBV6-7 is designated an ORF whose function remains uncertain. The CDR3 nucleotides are TGTGCCAGCAGTGGATACAGGGGGCGTAAGTTGGGCAATCAGCCCCAGCATTTT. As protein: CASSGYRGRKLGNQPQHF.